This TCR beta chain originates from a study of shared clonotypes between healthy human individuals. About the study: Used for every donor were three CD4 naive, three CD4 memory, two CD8 naive and one CD8 memory plate.

Terminally differentiated effector memory CD45RA+ cells were excluded by CCR7 positive selection of CD45RO-negative cells. Assay: immunoSEQ multiplex PCR; the TCRdb copy retains only in-frame clones and omits some. This sample has roughly 2.1 million clones; roughly 91% occur once, and the top ten carry 1.5% to 2%. Germline CDR1 MNHEY, CDR2 SMNVEV (reference sequence). The CDR3 extends over 12 amino acids. V lost 2 bases to trimming and J lost 6 bases, with 5 bases between them. About this clone: The antigen is unknown. The identical CDR3 is also encoded by other nucleotide sequences in the sample.

Study-wide findings and caveats: Some clonotypes were shared by all four sorted-subset donors, while others were not shared. The non-shared ones had lower generation probabilities than the shared ones. A generally larger estimated richness was seen in naive subsets than in memory subsets.

This clonotype was sampled from a man between 18 and 35 years old in good health. Some clones in this sample may be carry-over from other donors' samples. Sample: naive CD8+ T cells from PBMCs. The V gene is TRBV27, the J gene TRBJ2-1; possible D gene TRBD1, 5 bases. The CDR3 nucleotides read TGTGCCAGCAGTTTACAGGGCAATGAGCAGTTCTTC. This encodes CASSLQGNEQFF.